The 10 T cell receptor beta chains in this list originate from one sample, sequenced in a study of early T cells in non-severe SARS-CoV-2 infection. TCRdb ran MiXCR on the 5' RACE reads and lists one entry per CDR3 protein. The top ten clones hold around 11% of a sample with about 37,000 distinct CDR3 sequences, 7.5% to 9% of them seen once. Material: whole blood, obtained at baseline. Receptors were obtained from an adult who was a healthcare worker with PCR-confirmed SARS-CoV-2 infection or an uninfected control (not recorded which).

This clonotype was recorded many times. The chain recombines TRBV18 with TRBJ2-4; weak D call: TRBD1 (6 bases). Germline CDR1 reads KGHSH; CDR2 reads LQKENI. The germline V and J ends were trimmed by 0 bases and 8 bases, with 11 bases remaining between them. This CDR3 has 14 amino acids. The DNA of the CDR3 is TGTGCCAGCTCACCACCGGGGACAAGTTACATTCAGTACTTC. It is translated as CASSPPGTSYIQYF. Based on the CDR3 plus reference TRBV18 and TRBJ2-4, the full variable domain is NAGVMQNPRHLVRRRGQEARLRCSPMKGHSHVYWYRQLPEEGLKFMVYLQKENIIDESGMPKERFSAEFPKEGPSILRIQQVVRGDSAAYFCASSPPGTSYIQYFGAGTRLSVL.

This chain connects TRBV18 to TRBJ1-3; D gene ambiguous. V was pared by 0 bases and J by 4 bases, with 10 bases between. From germline, CDR1 is KGHSH and CDR2 LQKENI. CDR3 size: 15 residues. The CDR3: CASSPPQGRGNTIYF. CDR3 DNA: TGTGCCAGCTCACCACCACAAGGGCGAGGAAACACCATATATTTT. Full variable domain (outside the CDR3, taken from reference TRBV18 and TRBJ1-3): NAGVMQNPRHLVRRRGQEARLRCSPMKGHSHVYWYRQLPEEGLKFMVYLQKENIIDESGMPKERFSAEFPKEGPSILRIQQVVRGDSAAYFCASSPPQGRGNTIYFGEGSWLTVV.

The V call is TRBV5-1, the J call TRBJ1-2; 10 bases fit TRBD1. The CDR3 is made up of 14 amino acids. J gave up 3 bases and V 4 bases, and 3 bases lay outside the gene matches. Germline CDR1 is SGHRS and CDR2 is YFSETQ. The CDR3: CASSGGQGHYGYTF. CDR3 DNA sequence: TGCGCCAGCAGCGGGGGACAGGGGCACTATGGCTACACCTTC. The entire variable domain, with the rest obtained from reference TRBV5-1 and TRBJ1-2, is as follows: KAGVTQTPRYLIKTRGQQVTLSCSPISGHRSVSWYQQTPGQGLQFLFEYFSETQRNKGNFPGRFSGRQFSNSRSEMNVSTLELGDSALYLCASSGGQGHYGYTFGSGTRLTVV.

This clonotype was recorded many times. The V gene is TRBV5-4, the J gene TRBJ2-7; D is possibly TRBD1 (6 bases). CDR3 length: 13 residues. Germline values: CDR1 SGHNT, CDR2 YYREEE (reference sequence). V was clipped by 4 bases and J by 6 bases, with 14 bases between them. In DNA form, the CDR3 reads TGTGCCAGCAGCCTACCCCAGGGGCGCGAGCAGTACTTC. Residues: CASSLPQGREQYF.

This clonotype has at least ten counts. The chain joins TRBV27 to TRBJ2-1, with 12 positions matching TRBD2. This CDR3 has 15 amino acids. Germline V gene lookup returns CDR1 MNHEY and CDR2 SMNVEV (reference sequence). V shed 5 bases and J 10 bases; nucleotides not matched to a gene: 9. CDR3 sequence: CASSPSSGGAGEQFF. CDR3 nucleotide sequence: TGTGCCAGCAGTCCGTCTAGCGGGGGGGCAGGAGAGCAGTTCTTC.

The table lists this clonotype with a few counts. The chain couples TRBV10-2 to TRBJ2-1, with D tentatively TRBD2 (5 bases). CDR3 length: 13 amino acids. V lost 8 bases, J lost 6 bases, and 14 bases lay in between. CDR1 is WSHSY, CDR2 SAAADI, per germline. The CDR3 is CASLSDLRNEQFF. DNA of the CDR3: TGCGCCAGCCTTTCGGACTTACGCAATGAGCAGTTCTTC.

This clonotype was counted only a few times. CDR3 nucleotides: TGTGCCACCAGCAATCCCAGGGGGCTCTTCTACGAGCAGTACTTC. As protein: CATSNPRGLFYEQYF. The chain couples TRBV15 to TRBJ2-7; 8 bases map to TRBD1. The V gene end was trimmed by 4 bases and the J gene end by 3 bases; junction bases not matched to a gene: 8. This CDR3 is built from 15 residues. Germline loops: CDR1 LNHNV, CDR2 YYDKDF (reference sequence).

This clonotype was recorded at least ten times. The J gene is TRBJ1-3, the V gene TRBV12-3 or TRBV12-4, with a weak D call TRBD1 (5 bases). The CDR3 is 14 residues long. V lost 5 bases to trimming and J lost 0 bases, with 8 bases between them. The CDR3 here is CASSQGHSGNTIYF. The DNA for the CDR3 is TGTGCCAGCAGTCAGGGCCACTCTGGAAACACCATATATTTT.

This clonotype was seen more than once but under ten times. This sequence joins TRBV11-2 and TRBJ2-2; D is unclear. Germline V lookup: CDR1 SGHAT, CDR2 FQNNGV. Trimming took 5 bases from V and 3 from J, leaving 7 bases between them. This CDR3 region has 13 residues. In DNA, the CDR3 is TGTGCCAGCAGCGTAGTGGACACCGGGGAGCTGTTTTTT. Amino acids: CASSVVDTGELFF.

This clonotype was recorded many times. The chain employs TRBV4-1 and TRBJ2-4; 8 positions agree with TRBD1. Germline V gene data show CDR1 as MGHRA and CDR2 as YSYEKL. The V and J ends lost 1 base and 7 bases, in that order; junction bases with no gene match: 0. The CDR3 runs 13 residues. The CDR3 sequence is CASSQGQGNIQYF. The CDR3 nucleotides are TGCGCCAGCAGCCAAGGACAGGGGAACATTCAGTACTTC.